Each of the 30 T cell receptor beta chains below was sequenced from the same sample in a study of cytomegalovirus exposure and HLA in healthy donors (dated 2017 in TCRdb). The library was made by the immunoSEQ multiplex PCR assay. A mixture of 60 forward primers for TCR Vbeta segments and 13 reverse primers for TCR Jbeta segments was used in the multiplex PCR. Imported from immuneACCESS, the table was reduced by TCRdb to in-frame sequences with V and J called. These copies leave out some clones; in studies compared against another copy, an unresolved V gene accounts for under half, and the cause of the remainder is not known. The sample data list roughly 130,000 clones, and approximately 80% of these were observed just once. The top ten hold roughly 12% of the sample. Sequences were obtained from PBMCs. These receptors were obtained from a male donor in good health and CMV-seropositive.

The chain joins TRBV18 to TRBJ2-1; possible D gene TRBD2, 7 bases. Germline lookup yields CDR1 KGHSH and CDR2 LQKENI. V was shortened by 6 bases and J by 7 bases, with 16 bases between the two germline ends. This CDR3 is 14 amino acids long. This chain's CDR3 is CASSPRGGMNEQFF. In DNA, the CDR3 is TGTGCCAGCTCGCCGAGGGGGGGAATGAATGAGCAGTTCTTC.

The chain employs TRBV7-3 and TRBJ2-1, with TRBD1 identical over 9 bases. The length of the CDR3 is 13 residues. V shed 4 bases, J shed 7 bases, and the junction held 2 bases outside the gene matches. Germline V gene sequence: CDR1 SGHTA, CDR2 FQGTGA. DNA of the CDR3: TGTGCCAGCAGCTCACAGGGGGCAAATGAGCAGTTCTTC. Translation: CASSSQGANEQFF.

The J gene is TRBJ1-1, the V gene TRBV30; D ambiguous. Deletions cut 4 bases from V and 0 bases from J, with 12 bases between. The CDR3 is 14 residues long. In germline, CDR1 is GTSNPN, CDR2 SVGIG (reference sequence). The CDR3: CAWIPHGVNTEAFF. DNA for the CDR3: TGTGCCTGGATCCCCCACGGGGTGAACACTGAAGCTTTCTTT. Filled out from reference TRBV30 and TRBJ1-1, the complete variable domain reads SQTIHQWPATLVQPVGSPLSLECTVEGTSNPNLYWYRQAAGRGLQLLFYSVGIGQISSEVPQNLSASRPQDRQFILSSKKLLLSDSGFYLCAWIPHGVNTEAFFGQGTRLTVV.

The chain employs TRBV9 and TRBJ2-2, with no clear D. Trimming pared 1 base from V and 6 bases from J, leaving 10 bases between. In germline, CDR1 is SGDLS, CDR2 YYNGEE. This CDR3 contains 14 residues. CDR3 DNA: TGTGCCAGCAGCGTAATGCCCCTAGCCGGGGAGCTGTTTTTT. Protein sequence: CASSVMPLAGELFF.

The chain uses TRBV30 and TRBJ2-7; D is undetermined. V was shortened by 5 bases and J by 3 bases, with 8 bases between the two germline ends. CDR1 and CDR2 from the germline V gene are GTSNPN and SVGIG (reference sequence). The CDR3 totals 11 residues. CDR3 coding DNA: TGTGCCTGGTCGAACAACTACGAGCAGTACTTC. This sequence encodes CAWSNNYEQYF. Looking up the rest from reference TRBV30 and TRBJ2-7 gives the full variable domain: SQTIHQWPATLVQPVGSPLSLECTVEGTSNPNLYWYRQAAGRGLQLLFYSVGIGQISSEVPQNLSASRPQDRQFILSSKKLLLSDSGFYLCAWSNNYEQYFGPGTRLTVT.

This chain links TRBV7-9 with TRBJ2-7, with TRBD2 matching 7 bases. Germline values: CDR1 SEHNR, CDR2 FQNEAQ (reference sequence). There are 11 residues in the CDR3. The CDR3 is CSIAGAYEQYF. The DNA for the CDR3 is TGTTCCATAGCGGGCGCCTACGAGCAGTACTTC.

With respect to this clone: Other DNA variants within this sample encode the same CDR3. V is TRBV7-2 and J is TRBJ2-7; D unclear. Germline-derived CDR1 and CDR2 are SGHTA and FQGNSA. The CDR3 has 13 residues. Trimming pared 4 bases from V and 3 bases from J, leaving 10 bases between. CDR3 in DNA: TGTGCCAGCAGCTACCCCTCCGGCTACGAGCAGTACTTC. Its protein product is CASSYPSGYEQYF.

The chain couples TRBV19 to TRBJ2-3, with TRBD1 matching 9 bases. Looked up from germline, CDR1 is LNHDA and CDR2 is SQIVND (reference sequence). Losses at the gene ends were 5 bases for V and 2 bases for J; bases not matched to a gene: 8. This CDR3 region has 16 residues. CDR3 nucleotide sequence: TGTGCCAGTAGTTTACAGGGGGCGCGGCTCACAGATACGCAGTATTTT. It codes for CASSLQGARLTDTQYF.

The chain has TRBV21-1 and TRBJ2-3; the table's D call of TRBD2 was not tested on the DNA. TRBV21-1 is tagged as a pseudogene. This CDR3 is 22 amino acids long. In DNA, the CDR3 is TGTGCCAGCAGCAAAGATTCCCCCGGCCCTGACGGGGAGGTCTTTGCTACAGATACGCAGTATTTT. Amino acids: CASSKDSPGPDGEVFATDTQYF.

With regard to this clone: Other DNA sequences in this sample translate to the same CDR3. This rearrangement joins TRBV28 to TRBJ1-5; TRBD1 is a possible D gene (5 bases). V gave up 5 bases and J gave up 5 bases, with 13 bases separating them. Germline-derived CDR1 and CDR2 are MDHEN and SYDVKM. This CDR3 spans 14 amino acids. The CDR3 here is CASSIRWGDQPQHF. DNA for the CDR3: TGTGCCAGCAGTATAAGGTGGGGGGATCAGCCCCAGCATTTT.

V usage is TRBV25-1 and J usage is TRBJ2-1, with a weak D call TRBD2 (6 bases). The germline V gene has CDR1 MGHDK and CDR2 SYGVNS. Trimming shortened V by 4 bases and J by 8 bases, and 15 bases separated the two germline ends. The CDR3 covers 14 residues. CDR3 nucleotides: TGTGCCAGCAGTGTACTTCCCGGAGGGGATGAGCAGTTCTTC. Its translation: CASSVLPGGDEQFF.

The count of this clone is one. The chain uses TRBV7-2 and TRBJ1-1; no clear D gene. The CDR3 totals 13 residues. V shed 2 bases and J shed 8 bases, with 12 bases lying between them. From germline, CDR1 is SGHTA and CDR2 FQGNSA. The CDR3 here is CASSLTRDGEAFF. As DNA, the CDR3 is TGTGCCAGCAGCTTAACACGGGATGGGGAAGCTTTCTTT.

This chain joins TRBV18 and TRBJ2-5, with 8 positions matching TRBD2. The tail of the sequence fits TRBJ2-7 better, so the J call may be wrong. This CDR3 has 14 residues. Germline V gene lookup returns CDR1 KGHSH and CDR2 LQKENI. The CDR3 reads CASSPGTGGYEQYF. The DNA of the CDR3 is TGTGCCAGCTCACCCGGGACGGGAGGGTACGAGCAGTACTTC.

V usage is TRBV4-3 and J usage is TRBJ2-2; 9 nucleotides align to TRBD1. From germline, CDR1 is LGHNA and CDR2 YSLEER. The V segment lost 0 bases and the J segment 5 bases; nucleotides outside the gene matches: 7. This CDR3 has 17 residues. In nucleotides, the CDR3 is TGCGCCAGCAGCCAAGATTGGACAGGGGAAGGGACCGGGGAGCTGTTTTTT. Translation gives CASSQDWTGEGTGELFF.

The chain links TRBV6-1 to TRBJ2-7; 9 bases align to TRBD2. The germline V gene encodes CDR1 MNHNS and CDR2 SASEGT. CDR3 size: 14 residues. V dropped 6 bases and J dropped 5; count of bases not matched to a gene: 8. CDR3 bases: TGTGCCAGCAGAACGACTAGCGGTACCGACGAGCAGTACTTC. Amino acid sequence: CASRTTSGTDEQYF.

This rearrangement joins TRBV7-9 to TRBJ2-3, with D possibly matching TRBD2 (5 bases). Trimming left V 3 bases short and J 2 bases short, with 12 bases between. There are 15 residues in the CDR3. CDR1 is SEHNR, CDR2 FQNEAQ, per germline (reference sequence). The CDR3 region has the DNA TGTGCCAGCAGCTTCTCCCCGGGATACACAGATACGCAGTATTTT. It codes for CASSFSPGYTDTQYF.

This chain uses TRBV7-9 with TRBJ1-1; 7 nucleotides line up with TRBD1. The ends lost 3 bases at V and 1 base at J; junction bases unmatched: 2. This CDR3 has 14 residues. Germline-derived CDR1 and CDR2 are SEHNR and FQNEAQ (reference sequence). CDR3 in amino acids: CASSFGTANTEAFF. In nucleotides, the CDR3 is TGTGCCAGCAGCTTTGGGACAGCGAACACTGAAGCTTTCTTT.

The J gene is TRBJ1-2, the V gene TRBV7-9, with D perhaps matching TRBD1 (5 bases). V gave up 6 bases and J gave up 6 bases, with 17 bases separating them. The CDR3 loop spans 14 amino acids. CDR1 and CDR2 (germline): SEHNR, FQNEAQ (reference sequence). CDR3 DNA: TGTGCCAGCAGTTTGGTCGCGCGGGGGGATGGCTACACCTTC. Encoded protein: CASSLVARGDGYTF.

This clone was counted once. The gene calls are TRBV6-6 and TRBJ1-5; D gene ambiguous. Trimming removed 0 bases at V and 6 bases at J, with 3 bases between. Looked up from germline, CDR1 is MNHNY and CDR2 is SVGAGI (reference sequence). The CDR3 runs to 12 residues. CDR3 in DNA: TGTGCCAGCAGTTACTCCGGTCAGCCCCAGCATTTT. Protein product: CASSYSGQPQHF.

This clone was detected only once. The genes are TRBV19 and TRBJ2-5; 8 nucleotides align to TRBD2. Germline assignment: CDR1 LNHDA and CDR2 SQIVND (reference sequence). The CDR3 contains 11 residues. The V and J ends lost 9 bases and 5 bases, in that order; junction bases with no gene match: 2. The CDR3 DNA follows: TGTGCCAGCGGGGGGGGCGAGACCCAGTACTTC. Protein: CASGGGETQYF.

This rearrangement joins TRBV20-1 to TRBJ2-5, with a weak D call TRBD2 (6 bases). The CDR3 length is 11 residues. CDR1 and CDR2 from the germline V gene are DFQATT and SNEGSKA (reference sequence). V gave up 6 bases and J gave up 11 bases, with 16 bases separating them. This CDR3 reads CSAKGLLGQYF. The CDR3 DNA reads TGCAGTGCAAAGGGACTGTTGGGGCAGTACTTC.

This clone has just one count. The chain employs TRBV5-1 and TRBJ2-5, with TRBD1 matching over 9 bases. CDR1 and CDR2 (germline): SGHRS, YFSETQ. With 0 bases clipped from V and 5 bases from J, the junction kept 8 bases outside the gene matches. The CDR3 is made up of 16 amino acids. For the CDR3, the DNA is TGCGCCAGCAGCTTGGTTGGGACAGGGTCAGGGGAGACCCAGTACTTC. This encodes CASSLVGTGSGETQYF. Complete variable domain (other parts from reference TRBV5-1 and TRBJ2-5): KAGVTQTPRYLIKTRGQQVTLSCSPISGHRSVSWYQQTPGQGLQFLFEYFSETQRNKGNFPGRFSGRQFSNSRSEMNVSTLELGDSALYLCASSLVGTGSGETQYFGPGTRLLVL.

The chain couples TRBV9 to TRBJ1-2, with 8 bases fitting TRBD1. The CDR3 loop spans 14 amino acids. CDR1 and CDR2 from the germline V gene are SGDLS and YYNGEE. The V gene end was trimmed by 0 bases and the J gene end by 2 bases; junction bases not matched to a gene: 0. CDR3 amino acids: CASSVGTGNYGYTF. In nucleotides, the CDR3 is TGTGCCAGCAGCGTAGGGACAGGGAACTATGGCTACACCTTC.

V is TRBV19 and J is TRBJ2-7, with a tentative D call TRBD1 (5 bases). From germline, CDR1 is LNHDA and CDR2 SQIVND (reference sequence). Trimming removed 3 bases at V and 2 bases at J, with 11 bases between. The CDR3 runs 14 residues. DNA of the CDR3: TGTGCCAGTAGTATGCAGGGAAGGCCCTACGAGCAGTACTTC. Residues: CASSMQGRPYEQYF.

This clone was observed a few times. V and J are TRBV5-1 and TRBJ2-1; tentatively, D is TRBD1 (5 bases). The V end lost 1 base, the J end lost 6 bases, and 14 bases lay between the germline ends. The CDR3 has 15 residues. Per germline, CDR1 SGHRS and CDR2 YFSETQ. The CDR3 DNA sequence: TGCGCCAGCAGCTTGCAGGGCGGACCCGTCAATGAGCAGTTCTTC. Translated, it gives CASSLQGGPVNEQFF.

This chain joins TRBV28 and TRBJ2-7, with D hard to call. V lost 6 bases and J lost 2, with 2 bases in between. The CDR3 runs to 10 residues. The germline gives CDR1 MDHEN, CDR2 SYDVKM. CDR3 nucleotides: TGTGCCAGCAGCACCTACGAGCAGTACTTC. Amino acids: CASSTYEQYF. Based on the CDR3 plus reference TRBV28 and TRBJ2-7, the full variable domain is DVKVTQSSRYLVKRTGEKVFLECVQDMDHENMFWYRQDPGLGLRLIYFSYDVKMKEKGDIPEGYSVSREKKERFSLILESASTNQTSMYLCASSTYEQYFGPGTRLTVT.

The chain is built from TRBV27 and TRBJ2-7; 9 bases are shared with TRBD2. With V trimmed by 5 bases and J by 0 bases, 2 bases remained unmatched. The CDR3 spans 14 residues. Germline loops: CDR1 MNHEY, CDR2 SMNVEV (reference sequence). CDR3 DNA: TGTGCCAGCAGTGGAGCGGGAGGCTCCTACGAGCAGTACTTC. It encodes CASSGAGGSYEQYF.

CDR3 coding DNA: TGCGCCAGCAGAGAGGGACTAGCGGGAGATGAGCAGTACTTC. It translates to CASREGLAGDEQYF. The J gene is TRBJ2-7, the V gene TRBV10-1; the match to TRBD2 covers 14 bases. CDR1 and CDR2 from the germline V gene are WNHNN and SYGVQD (reference sequence). This CDR3 region has 14 residues. V dropped 6 bases and J dropped 7; count of bases not matched to a gene: 5.

The rearrangement uses TRBV4-3 and TRBJ1-2; 12 bases are shared with TRBD1. From germline, CDR1 is LGHNA and CDR2 YSLEER. V lost 2 bases, J lost 4 bases, and 5 bases stayed unmatched. This CDR3 contains 16 residues. The CDR3 nucleotides read TGCGCCAGCAGCCAATTGGGACAGGGGGCAGGCTATGGCTACACCTTC. Protein: CASSQLGQGAGYGYTF.

This chain joins TRBV11-3 and TRBJ2-2; no reliable D call. V lost 5 bases and J 8 bases, leaving 9 bases between the germline ends. The CDR3 runs 12 residues. CDR1 is SGHNT, CDR2 YENEEA, per germline. The CDR3 is CASSAYPGELFF. As DNA, the CDR3 is TGTGCCAGCAGCGCCTATCCGGGGGAGCTGTTTTTT.